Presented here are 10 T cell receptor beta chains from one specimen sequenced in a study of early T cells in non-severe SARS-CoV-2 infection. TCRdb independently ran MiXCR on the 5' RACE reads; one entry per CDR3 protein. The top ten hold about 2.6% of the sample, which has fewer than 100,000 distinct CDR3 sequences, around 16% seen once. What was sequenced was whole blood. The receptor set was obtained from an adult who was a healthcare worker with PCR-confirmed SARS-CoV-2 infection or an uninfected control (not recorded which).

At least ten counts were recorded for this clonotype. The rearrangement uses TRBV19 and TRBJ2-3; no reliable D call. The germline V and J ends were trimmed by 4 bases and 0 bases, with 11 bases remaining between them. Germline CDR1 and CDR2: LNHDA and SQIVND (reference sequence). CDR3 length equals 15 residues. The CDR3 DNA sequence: TGTGCCAGTAGTAGGCAGGTTCGTAGCACAGATACGCAGTATTTT. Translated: CASSRQVRSTDTQYF.

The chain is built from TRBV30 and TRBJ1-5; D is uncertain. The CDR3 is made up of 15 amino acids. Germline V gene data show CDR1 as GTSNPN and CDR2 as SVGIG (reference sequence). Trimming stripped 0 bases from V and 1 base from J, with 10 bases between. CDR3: CAWSVQSGSNQPQHF. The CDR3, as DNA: TGTGCCTGGAGTGTCCAGAGCGGGAGCAATCAGCCCCAGCATTTT.

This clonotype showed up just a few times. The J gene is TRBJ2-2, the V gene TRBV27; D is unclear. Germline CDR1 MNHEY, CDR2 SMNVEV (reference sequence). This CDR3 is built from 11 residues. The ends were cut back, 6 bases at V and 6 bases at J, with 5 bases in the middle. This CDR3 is CASSSPGELFF. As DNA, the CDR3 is TGTGCCAGCAGCTCGCCCGGGGAGCTGTTTTTT.

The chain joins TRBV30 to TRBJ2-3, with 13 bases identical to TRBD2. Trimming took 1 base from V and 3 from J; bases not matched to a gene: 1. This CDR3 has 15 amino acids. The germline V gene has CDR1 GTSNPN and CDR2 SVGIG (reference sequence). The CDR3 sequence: CAWSGTSGRTDTQYF. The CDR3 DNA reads TGTGCCTGGAGTGGGACTAGCGGGAGAACAGATACGCAGTATTTT.

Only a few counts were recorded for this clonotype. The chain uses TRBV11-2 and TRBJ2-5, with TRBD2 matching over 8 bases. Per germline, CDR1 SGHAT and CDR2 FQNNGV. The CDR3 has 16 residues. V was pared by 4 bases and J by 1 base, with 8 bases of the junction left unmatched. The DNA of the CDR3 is TGTGCCAGCAGCTCCTACGGACTAGCAGTCCAAGAGACCCAGTACTTC. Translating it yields CASSSYGLAVQETQYF.

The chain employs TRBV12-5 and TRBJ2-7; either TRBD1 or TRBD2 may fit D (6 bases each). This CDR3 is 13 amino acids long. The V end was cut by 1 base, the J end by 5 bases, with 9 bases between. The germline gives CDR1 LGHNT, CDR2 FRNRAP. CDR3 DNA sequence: TGTGCTAGTGGTTTGGCGGGGGCGGACGAGCAGTACTTC. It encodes CASGLAGADEQYF.

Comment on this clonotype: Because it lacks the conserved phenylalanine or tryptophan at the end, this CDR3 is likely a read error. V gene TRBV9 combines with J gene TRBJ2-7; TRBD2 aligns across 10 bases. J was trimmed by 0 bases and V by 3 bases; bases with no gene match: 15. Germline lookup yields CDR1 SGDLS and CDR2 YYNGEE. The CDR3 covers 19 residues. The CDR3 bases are TGTGCCAGCAGCGCTACAGGACTAGCGGTTTCTTCACCCTCCTACGAGCAGTACTCC. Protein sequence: CASSATGLAVSSPSYEQYS.

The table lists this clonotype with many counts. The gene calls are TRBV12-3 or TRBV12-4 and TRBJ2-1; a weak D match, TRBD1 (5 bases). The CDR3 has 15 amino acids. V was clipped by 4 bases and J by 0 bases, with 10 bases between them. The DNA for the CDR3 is TGTGCCAGCAGTTCGTACAGGAGCTCCTACAATGAGCAGTTCTTC. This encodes CASSSYRSSYNEQFF.

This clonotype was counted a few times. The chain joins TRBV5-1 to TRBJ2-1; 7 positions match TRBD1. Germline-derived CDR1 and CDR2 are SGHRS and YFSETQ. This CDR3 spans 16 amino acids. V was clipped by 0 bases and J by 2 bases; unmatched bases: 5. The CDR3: CASSLAEGATYNEQFF. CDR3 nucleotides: TGCGCCAGCAGCTTGGCCGAGGGGGCCACCTACAATGAGCAGTTCTTC.

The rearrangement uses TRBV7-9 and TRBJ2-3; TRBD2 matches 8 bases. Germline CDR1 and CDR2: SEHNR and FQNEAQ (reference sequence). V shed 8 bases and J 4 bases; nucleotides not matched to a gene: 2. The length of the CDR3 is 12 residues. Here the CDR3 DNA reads TGTGCCAGCCGGGAGGGGGCAGATACGCAGTATTTT. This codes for CASREGADTQYF. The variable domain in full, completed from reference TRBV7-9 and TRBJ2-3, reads DTGVSQNPRHKITKRGQNVTFRCDPISEHNRLYWYRQTLGQGPEFLTYFQNEAQLEKSRLLSDRFSAERPKGSFSTLEIQRTEQGDSAMYLCASREGADTQYFGPGTRLTVL.